Listed below are T cell receptor beta chains from one sample, sequenced in a study of blood T cell repertoires in COVID-19. The protocol was immunoSEQ multiplex PCR, while the TCRdb copy is restricted to in-frame clones and leaves out a portion. The sample has about 180,000 clones; around 80% are singletons. Sequenced sample: peripheral blood. These TCRs come from a woman aged 40 to 50 with COVID-19, enrolled during active disease. Both conserved end residues are part of each CDR3. A D gene is named only where the DNA matches it firmly. For some rows the clone size is stated as once, few or many, or as a class when expanded; others skip it.

j_call | clone_size | v_call | d_call | cdr3_aa | cdr3_nt
TRBJ1-2 | few | TRBV4-1 | - | CASSQDLAWYGYTF | TGCGCCAGCAGCCAAGATTTAGCGTGGTATGGCTACACCTTC
TRBJ2-2 | - | TRBV19 | TRBD1 | CASSGTGNTGELFF | TGTGCCAGTAGTGGGACAGGAAACACCGGGGAGCTGTTTTTT
TRBJ2-1 | - | TRBV28 | - | CASSFSLPPKNEQFF | TGTGCCAGCAGTTTTAGCCTTCCACCTAAGAATGAGCAGTTCTTC
TRBJ2-1 | - | TRBV28 | TRBD2 | CASSRGLKLSYNEQFF | TGTGCCAGCAGCCGGGGACTAAAACTATCCTACAATGAGCAGTTCTTC
TRBJ2-4 | - | TRBV6-5 | - | CASSLGGTQNIQYF | TGTGCCAGCTCCTTGGGTGGGACTCAAAACATTCAGTACTTC
TRBJ1-5 | - | TRBV6-5 | - | CASSPRQNQPQHF | TGTGCCAGCAGTCCCCGACAGAATCAGCCCCAGCATTTT
TRBJ1-5 | - | TRBV7-9 | - | CASSLAQRPNQPQHF | TGTGCCAGCAGCTTAGCCCAGCGACCTAATCAGCCCCAGCATTTT
TRBJ2-3 | once | TRBV6-1 | TRBD2 | CASSEWWRGSTDTQYF | TGTGCCAGCAGTGAATGGTGGCGGGGGAGCACAGATACGCAGTATTTT
TRBJ2-5 | - | TRBV6-5 | TRBD1 | CASSGGSETQYF | TGTGCCAGCTCAGGGGGATCAGAGACCCAGTACTTC
TRBJ2-3 | - | TRBV6-5 | TRBD2 | CASIKRGGAPDTQYF | TGTGCCAGCATTAAGCGCGGGGGGGCCCCAGATACGCAGTATTTT
TRBJ1-3 | - | TRBV28 | TRBD1 | CASSSPGTGHGNTIYF | TGTGCCAGCAGTTCCCCCGGGACAGGGCATGGAAACACCATATATTTT
TRBJ2-1 | - | TRBV27 | TRBD2 | CASSLRLAGGPNEQFF | TGTGCCAGCAGCCTTAGACTAGCGGGGGGGCCCAATGAGCAGTTCTTC
TRBJ1-3 | - | TRBV19 | - | CASSMWRNSISGNTIYF | TGTGCCAGTAGTATGTGGAGGAACTCGATCTCTGGAAACACCATATATTTT
TRBJ2-7 | - | TRBV7-9 | TRBD2 | CASSPRRSSGGAYEQYF | TGTGCCAGCAGCCCCCGTCGGTCTAGCGGGGGGGCCTACGAGCAGTACTTC
TRBJ2-7 | - | TRBV7-8 | TRBD2 | CASSLARVAGGTYEQYF | TGTGCCAGCAGCTTAGCGCGGGTAGCGGGGGGTACCTACGAGCAGTACTTC
TRBJ1-5 | once | TRBV10-2 | - | CASRPGSSNQPQHF | TGCGCCAGTAGACCAGGGTCGAGCAATCAGCCCCAGCATTTT
TRBJ1-2 | once | TRBV28 | TRBD1 | CASRLPTGGNYGYTF | TGTGCCAGCAGGCTACCCACAGGGGGCAACTATGGCTACACCTTC
TRBJ2-1 | - | TRBV19 | - | CASSIDRLGWNEQFF | TGTGCCAGTAGTATAGATCGTCTAGGCTGGAATGAGCAGTTCTTC
TRBJ2-1 | - | TRBV27 | TRBD2 | CASSLREPSYNEQFF | TGTGCCAGCAGTTTGCGGGAGCCTTCCTACAATGAGCAGTTCTTC
TRBJ2-2 | few | TRBV7-9 | - | CASSLGGDTGELFF | TGTGCCAGCAGCCTCGGCGGGGACACCGGGGAGCTGTTTTTT
TRBJ2-7 | - | TRBV27 | TRBD1 | CASSLGPGQGTYEQYF | TGTGCCAGCAGTCTTGGGCCGGGACAGGGAACCTACGAGCAGTACTTC
TRBJ1-6 | - | TRBV18 | - | CASSGSSYNSPLHF | TGTGCCAGCTCGGGGAGCTCCTATAATTCACCCCTCCACTTT
TRBJ2-1 | - | TRBV7-2 | - | CASSLVDSGQSSYNEQFF | TGTGCCAGCAGCTTAGTGGATTCGGGACAAAGCTCCTACAATGAGCAGTTCTTC
TRBJ1-2 | - | TRBV13 | - | CASSAGAYGYTF | TGTGCCAGCAGCGCGGGGGCCTATGGCTACACCTTC
TRBJ1-1 | - | TRBV9 | - | CASSVARNTEAFF | TGTGCCAGCAGCGTTGCCAGGAACACTGAAGCTTTCTTT
TRBJ2-5 | - | TRBV2 | - | CASLRGTTGAQYF | TGTGCCAGCCTTCGCGGGACCACGGGGGCCCAGTACTTC
TRBJ2-6 | - | TRBV5-1 | TRBD1 | CASSLDRDRGSGANVLTF | TGCGCCAGCAGCTTAGACCGGGACAGGGGATCTGGGGCCAACGTCCTGACTTTC
TRBJ2-3 | - | TRBV9 | - | CASSEADTSTDTQYF | TGTGCCAGCAGCGAGGCGGACACTTCCACAGATACGCAGTATTTT
TRBJ1-1 | once | TRBV29-1 | - | CSVAQGLDTEAFF | TGCAGCGTTGCGCAGGGACTGGACACTGAAGCTTTCTTT
TRBJ1-2 | - | TRBV25-1 | - | CASSQGAGNYGYTF | TGTGCCAGCTCCCAAGGTGCGGGTAACTATGGCTACACCTTC
TRBJ1-2 | - | TRBV19 | - | CASLPGRAANYGYTF | TGTGCCAGCCTCCCCGGCAGGGCAGCGAACTATGGCTACACCTTC
TRBJ1-3 | - | TRBV18 | TRBD1 | CASSPPIDRVWNTIYF | TGTGCCAGCTCACCGCCTATTGACAGGGTTTGGAACACCATATATTTT
TRBJ1-1 | - | TRBV2 | TRBD1 | CASSEATGITNTEAFF | TGTGCCAGCAGTGAGGCGACAGGGATAACGAACACTGAAGCTTTCTTT
TRBJ2-7 | once | TRBV23-1 | - | CASSRRGPNYEQYF | TGCGCCAGCAGCCGGCGGGGACCTAATTACGAGCAGTACTTC
TRBJ2-2 | once | TRBV11-2 | - | CASSNNRVKAGELFF | TGTGCCAGCAGCAATAACAGGGTGAAGGCCGGGGAGCTGTTTTTT
TRBJ2-7 | - | TRBV27 | TRBD2 | CASSLSLAASLNDEQYF | TGTGCCAGCAGTTTATCACTAGCGGCTTCCCTGAACGACGAGCAGTACTTC
TRBJ2-3 | few | TRBV28 | - | CASSFLLLADTQYF | TGTGCCAGCAGTTTCCTCTTACTAGCAGATACGCAGTATTTT
TRBJ1-5 | - | TRBV27 | TRBD1 | CASSLGQGVQPQHF | TGTGCCAGCAGTTTGGGGCAGGGGGTTCAGCCCCAGCATTTT
TRBJ1-5 | - | TRBV27 | - | CASSFTGTRANQPQHF | TGTGCCAGCAGTTTCACAGGTACAAGGGCCAATCAGCCCCAGCATTTT
TRBJ2-2 | - | TRBV27 | - | CAAGTGELFF | TGTGCCGCGGGTACCGGGGAGCTGTTTTTT